This TCR beta chain was found in a study of shared clonotypes between healthy human individuals. Study-level results: The sampled material consisted only of blood, and tissue repertoires are likely to differ. Donors were few, which limited the genetic and exposure-history diversity represented.

For sorted subsets, 150 to 200 ng DNA per replicate equaled around 28,000 T cell genomes. Produced via immunoSEQ multiplex PCR; TCRdb's table is partial and in-frame only. The table includes over a million clones, 96% detected once. A word on this clone: Antigen specificity is unknown.

In germline, CDR1 is SGHNT, CDR2 YYREEE (reference sequence). Deletions cut 2 bases from V and 3 bases from J, with 20 bases between. This CDR3 has 18 residues. The chain uses TRBV5-4 and TRBJ1-4; D may be TRBD1 (6 bases). Sequenced input: naive CD4+ T cells sorted from blood. The subset: CD45RA+ positively selected. The clonotype originates from a young man in good health. The chain's CDR3 is CASSLPTGRPSSNEKLFF. The CDR3 nucleotides read TGTGCCAGCAGCTTACCTACAGGGCGCCCTTCCTCTAATGAAAAACTGTTTTTT.